This T cell receptor beta chain was sequenced in a study of CD8 T cells in Susac syndrome (dated by TCRdb to between 2017 and 2020). About the full investigation: The study used repertoire sequencing to test whether antigen drove CD8+ T cell activation and differentiation in Susac syndrome. The investigation overall reported the following: The number of individuals in the TCR sequencing and HLA analysis was recognized as being relatively small.

Peripheral blood CD8+ and CD4+ T cells from healthy donors, Susac syndrome patients and multiple sclerosis patients were profiled by high-throughput TCR beta sequencing. The healthy donors served as controls matched for age and sex. CD8+ TEMRA cells were enriched by FACS, while bulk CD8+ and CD4+ T cells were purified by magnetic negative isolation. Blood was collected in EDTA tubes and processed within 24 hours, with PBMCs isolated through density gradient centrifugation. PBMCs destined for TCR sequencing were cryopreserved in liquid nitrogen and later thawed in a 37 °C water bath. A purity of at least 90% was achieved for sorted or isolated CD4+, CD8+ and CD8+ TEMRA cells. V and J lose 5 bases and 4 bases, and a span of 10 bases separates them. There are 13 amino acids in the CDR3, from cysteine to phenylalanine inclusive. The CDR3 DNA has 39 bases and is translated from base 1. The germline V gene (reference sequence) supplies CDR1 SEHNR and CDR2 FQNEAQ.

RNA was extracted using the RNeasy kit, and about 0.45 to 1 microgram was reverse transcribed with random hexamers. The immunoSEQ multiplex PCR assay, which covers 54 Vbeta and 13 Jbeta segments, was used to amplify TCR beta CDR3 regions. PCR amplification bias was corrected by using a synthetic template baseline for primer optimization and computational correction. The authors' pipeline ran thus. Reads were annotated to V, D and J genes according to IMGT and were analyzed with immunoSEQ Analyzer, with only productive sequences retained. Clonality was computed as one minus Shannon entropy normalized by log2 of the number of productive unique sequences. Public and private clones were assessed among the 100 most prevalent clones of each patient and control. Clones were defined as Susac-specific when absent from the healthy and MS cohorts, from approximately 1,100 published viral clones and from other ImmuneACCESS disease sequences. The public reads were run again by TCRdb, first through fastp at Q25 and then through MiXCR, and only productive beta chains were kept. All rows with the same CDR3 protein become a single entry with the most common DNA and genes. The V and J calls follow TCRdb's processing rather than the paper's. Across this sample there are more than 120,000 distinct CDR3 sequences, with roughly 94% seen only once. Over 0.07% of the sample comes from the top ten.

This clonotype has just one count. Its specific antigen is unknown. No much larger clonotype is one base removed from it; base qualities were not supplied. A lone read is weak support. The sequencing sample was made of CD4+ T cells from PBMCs. This clonotype was sampled from a human donor in good health. The V and J genes are TRBV7-9 and TRBJ2-3, with no D gene named confidently. The bases are TGTGCCAGCAGCGCAGCCCTTGCAGATACGCAGTATTTT. It encodes CASSAALADTQYF.